The 7 T cell receptor beta chains below all came from one sample that was sequenced in a study of blood T cell repertoires in COVID-19. Clones were read by immunoSEQ multiplex PCR, and TCRdb kept only the in-frame ones, dropping some. The table records roughly 150,000 clones, around four fifths of them present only once. Material: peripheral blood. The receptors originated from a woman in her sixties or seventies who had recovered from COVID-19.

The rearrangement joins TRBV4-2 to TRBJ1-4, with TRBD1 as a possible D gene (6 bases). The germline V gene encodes CDR1 LGHNA and CDR2 YNFKEQ. The CDR3 is made up of 16 amino acids. V lost 4 bases and J 8 bases, leaving 20 bases between the germline ends. The CDR3, as DNA: TGTGCCAGCAGCCCCCACCAGGGGCAGCGGCGGGAAAAACTGTTTTTT. Protein product: CASSPHQGQRREKLFF.

The chain carries TRBV5-1 and TRBJ2-7; unclear D gene. Germline-derived CDR1 and CDR2 are SGHRS and YFSETQ. The CDR3 covers 13 residues. The V gene lost 2 bases and the J gene lost 1 base, with 7 bases spanning the gap. CDR3 DNA sequence: TGCGCCAGCAGCTTTGGCGGATCCTACGAGCAGTACTTC. Its translation: CASSFGGSYEQYF.

This clone has a handful of counts. The chain is built from TRBV9 and TRBJ1-1; no definite D call. Deletions cut 6 bases from V and 1 base from J, with 16 bases between. The length of the CDR3 is 15 residues. In germline, CDR1 is SGDLS, CDR2 YYNGEE. The CDR3 DNA reads as TGTGCCAGCACCTCCGCGGCGGCCCCGAACACTGAAGCTTTCTTT. Protein: CASTSAAAPNTEAFF.

This chain uses TRBV7-9 with TRBJ1-5; D remains unclear. The CDR3 length is 15 residues. Germline V gene sequence: CDR1 SEHNR, CDR2 FQNEAQ (reference sequence). The V gene lost 1 base and the J gene lost 3 bases, with 10 bases spanning the gap. CDR3 amino acids: CASSLGGGHNQPQHF. In nucleotides, the CDR3 is TGTGCCAGCAGCTTAGGCGGCGGGCACAATCAGCCCCAGCATTTT.

The V gene is TRBV5-4, the J gene TRBJ2-1; 7 nucleotides align to TRBD2. The CDR3 is 15 residues long. J was trimmed by 4 bases and V by 4 bases; bases with no gene match: 8. The V gene's germline CDR1 is SGHNT and CDR2 YYREEE (reference sequence). Here the CDR3 DNA reads TGTGCCAGCAGCGGGGGGAAGCGGGGTTACAATGAGCAGTTCTTC. This codes for CASSGGKRGYNEQFF.

This clone was detected a few times. The CDR3: CSVNRGLGGNTIYF. CDR3 bases: TGCAGCGTCAACAGGGGGCTTGGTGGAAACACCATATATTTT. The chain is built from TRBV29-1 and TRBJ1-3, with 9 bases that match TRBD1. From germline, CDR1 is SQVTM and CDR2 ANQGSEA. The V and J ends lost 6 bases and 3 bases, in that order; junction bases with no gene match: 6. The CDR3 has 14 residues.

The sample holds a few counts of this clone. The J gene is TRBJ2-2, the V gene TRBV30, with D maybe TRBD2 (5 bases). This CDR3 contains 15 residues. Germline CDR1 is GTSNPN and CDR2 is SVGIG (reference sequence). V lost 8 bases to trimming and J lost 0 bases, with 16 bases between them. This chain's CDR3 is CARYPSSPNTGELFF. CDR3 DNA: TGTGCCCGCTACCCTAGCTCCCCGAACACCGGGGAGCTGTTTTTT.